This T cell receptor (beta chain) was captured in a study of blood T cell repertoires in COVID-19 (TCRdb year 2020). Context from the whole study: The collaborator samples originated in the United States, Italy and Spain and spanned the acute and convalescent phases of COVID-19. The prospective study material was composed of cDNA or gDNA derived from T cells, B-cell-depleted T cells, or PBMCs. Subjects who had been exposed to COVID-19, were actively infected with it, or had recovered from it provided the deeply sampled blood TCRbeta repertoires that made up the dataset. The repertoires were made available in a free public database intended to serve as a resource for research on the immune response to SARS-CoV-2. Samples were obtained from the ongoing ImmuneRACE study (first 160 participants) and from 1,200 or so subjects provided by 6 global collaborators. Sample metadata almost always included a de-identified subject ID, COVID-19 status, age in years and sex. Where available, HLA class I and class II types were obtained from metadata supplied by the sample provider rather than from assay-based typing.

Each collaborating institution followed its own protocols to collect whole blood in K2EDTA tubes. For TCRbeta analysis, collaborators shipped samples in one of three forms: frozen whole blood, isolated PBMCs, or DNA extracted from either of those sample types. Results and caveats for the whole study, not just this receptor: The amount of clinical and demographic metadata varied by source and participant and was provided uncurated.

Comments on this clone: Its antigen is currently not known. No base quality information exists; no much larger clone differs at one position.

Trimming leaves V shorter by 2 bases and J shorter by 4 bases, with the junction holding 16 bases beyond the gene matches. From the cysteine through the phenylalanine, the CDR3 covers 19 amino acids. Of the read, only the CDR3 DNA is kept; its 57 bases are in frame from base 1. CDR1 and CDR2 are drawn from the germline V gene: MDHEN, SYDVKM. The immunoSEQ Assay, a bias-controlled multiplex PCR, was used to amplify TCRbeta CDR3 regions from genomic DNA. Per the source publication's procedure: The number of nucleated cells in each sample was estimated from the amplification of reference gene primers within the assay. To quantify the absolute abundance of each unique TCRbeta CDR3 rearrangement, sequence reads were collapsed and filtered. Productive Simpson clonality was computed per sample as the square root of Simpson's diversity index over productive rearrangements. Not all clones reach the TCRdb copy of this immuneACCESS table, which keeps in-frame sequences only. Checked studies attribute under half of the gap to unresolved V genes and leave the rest unexplained. V and J calls plus clone size are reproduced from that table; the DNA served to infer D and trimming. The sample yields 70,000 or so clones; 90% were counted once. The ten largest account for roughly a tenth of the sample.

The receptor's source is a human donor in a cohort sampled during active COVID-19. The chain uses TRBV28 and TRBJ2-3, and 9 bases in between align with TRBD1. What was sequenced was peripheral blood. The CDR3 region reads CASSLTSTIGTGRPDTQYF. The DNA sequence is as follows: TGTGCCAGCAGTTTAACTAGTACGATTGGGACAGGGAGGCCAGATACGCAGTATTTT. The reference TRBV28 and TRBJ2-3 proteins fill in what lies around the CDR3, so the full variable domain reads DVKVTQSSRYLVKRTGEKVFLECVQDMDHENMFWYRQDPGLGLRLIYFSYDVKMKEKGDIPEGYSVSREKKERFSLILESASTNQTSMYLCASSLTSTIGTGRPDTQYFGPGTRLTVL.